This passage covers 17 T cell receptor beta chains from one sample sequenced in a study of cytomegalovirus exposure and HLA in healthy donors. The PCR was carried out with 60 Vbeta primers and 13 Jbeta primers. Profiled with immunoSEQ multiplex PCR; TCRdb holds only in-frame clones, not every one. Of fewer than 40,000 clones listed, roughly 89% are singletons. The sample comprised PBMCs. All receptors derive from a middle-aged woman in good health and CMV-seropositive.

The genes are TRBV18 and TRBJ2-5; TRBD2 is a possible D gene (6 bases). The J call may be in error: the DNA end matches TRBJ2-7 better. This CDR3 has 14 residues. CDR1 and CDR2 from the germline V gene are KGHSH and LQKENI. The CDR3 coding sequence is TGTGCCAGCTCACCACCAGGGGAGGCCTACGAGCAGTACTTC. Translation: CASSPPGEAYEQYF.

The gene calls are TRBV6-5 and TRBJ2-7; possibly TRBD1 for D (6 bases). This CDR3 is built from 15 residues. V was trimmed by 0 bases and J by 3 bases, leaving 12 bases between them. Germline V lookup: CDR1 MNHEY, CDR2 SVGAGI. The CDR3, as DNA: TGTGCCAGCAGTTACTCGATTGGGACATTCTACGAGCAGTACTTC. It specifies CASSYSIGTFYEQYF.

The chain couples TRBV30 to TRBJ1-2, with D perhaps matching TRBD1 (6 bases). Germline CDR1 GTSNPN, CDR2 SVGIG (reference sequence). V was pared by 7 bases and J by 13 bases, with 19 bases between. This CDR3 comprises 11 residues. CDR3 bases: TGTGCCTCTAACGACAGGTGCGCCGCCACCTTC. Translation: CASNDRCAATF.

The CDR3 protein is CASSMRSQSIHEQYF. The CDR3 DNA reads as TGTGCCAGTAGTATGAGGTCCCAGTCTATCCACGAGCAGTACTTC. V gene TRBV19 combines with J gene TRBJ2-7; D gene uncertain. Germline CDR1 reads LNHDA; CDR2 reads SQIVND (reference sequence). V lost 3 bases and J 5 bases, leaving 17 bases between the germline ends. The CDR3 is 15 residues long.

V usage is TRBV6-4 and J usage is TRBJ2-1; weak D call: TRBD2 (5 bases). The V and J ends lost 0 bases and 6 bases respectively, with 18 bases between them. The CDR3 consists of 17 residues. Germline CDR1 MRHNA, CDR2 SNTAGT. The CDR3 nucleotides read TGTGCCAGCAGTGACTCGAGGGAGCCGTGGTCCCCCAATGAGCAGTTCTTC. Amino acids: CASSDSREPWSPNEQFF.

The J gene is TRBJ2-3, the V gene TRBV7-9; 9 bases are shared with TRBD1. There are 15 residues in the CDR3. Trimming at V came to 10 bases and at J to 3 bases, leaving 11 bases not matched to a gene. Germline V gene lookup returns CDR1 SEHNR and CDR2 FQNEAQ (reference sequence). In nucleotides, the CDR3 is TGTGCCACCCCGGTACGGGACAGGGTAACAGATACGCAGTATTTT. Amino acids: CATPVRDRVTDTQYF.

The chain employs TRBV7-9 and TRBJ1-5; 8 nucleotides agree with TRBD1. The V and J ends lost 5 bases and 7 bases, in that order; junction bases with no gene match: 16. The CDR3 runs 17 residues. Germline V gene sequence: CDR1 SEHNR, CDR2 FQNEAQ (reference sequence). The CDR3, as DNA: TGTGCCAGCAGCCTAGGCTATAGACAGGGGTTACGACAGCCCCAGCATTTT. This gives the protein CASSLGYRQGLRQPQHF.

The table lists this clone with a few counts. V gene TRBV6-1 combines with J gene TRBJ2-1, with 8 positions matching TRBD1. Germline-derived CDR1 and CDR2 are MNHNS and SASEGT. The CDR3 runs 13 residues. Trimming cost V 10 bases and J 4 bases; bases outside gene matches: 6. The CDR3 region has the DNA TGTGCCACCTCGACAGGGGAATACAATGAGCAGTTCTTC. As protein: CATSTGEYNEQFF.

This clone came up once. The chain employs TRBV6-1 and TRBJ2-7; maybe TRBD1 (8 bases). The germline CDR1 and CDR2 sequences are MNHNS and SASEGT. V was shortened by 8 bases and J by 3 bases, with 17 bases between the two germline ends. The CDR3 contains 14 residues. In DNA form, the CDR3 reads TGTGCCAGCCACCACAGGGGGGGAATCTACGAGCAGTACTTC. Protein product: CASHHRGGIYEQYF.

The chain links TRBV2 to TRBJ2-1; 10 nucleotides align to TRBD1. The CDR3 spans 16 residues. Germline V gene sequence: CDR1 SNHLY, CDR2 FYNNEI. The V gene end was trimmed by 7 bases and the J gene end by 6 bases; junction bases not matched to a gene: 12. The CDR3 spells CASIPPYRTGGNEQFF. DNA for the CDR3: TGTGCCAGCATCCCTCCTTATCGGACAGGGGGCAATGAGCAGTTCTTC.

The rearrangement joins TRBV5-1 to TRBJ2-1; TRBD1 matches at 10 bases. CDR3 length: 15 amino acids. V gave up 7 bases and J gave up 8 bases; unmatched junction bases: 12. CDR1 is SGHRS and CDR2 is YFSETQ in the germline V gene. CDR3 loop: CASFEPGQGRYEQFF. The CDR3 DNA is TGCGCCAGCTTTGAGCCGGGACAGGGGCGGTATGAGCAGTTCTTC.

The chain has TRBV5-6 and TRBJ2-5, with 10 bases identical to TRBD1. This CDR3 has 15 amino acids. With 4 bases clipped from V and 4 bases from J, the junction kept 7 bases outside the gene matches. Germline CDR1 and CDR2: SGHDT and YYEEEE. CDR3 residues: CASSLPGQGLETQYF. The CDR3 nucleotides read TGTGCCAGCAGCCTACCGGGACAGGGGTTAGAGACCCAGTACTTC.

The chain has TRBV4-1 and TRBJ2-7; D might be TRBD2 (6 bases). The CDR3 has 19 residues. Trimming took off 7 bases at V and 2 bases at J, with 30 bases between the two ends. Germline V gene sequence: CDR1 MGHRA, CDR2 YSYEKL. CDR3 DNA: TGCGCCAGCACCTCATCGCGGGTTAGGGTGGCGGGGAGTGCCTACGAGCAGTACTTC. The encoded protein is CASTSSRVRVAGSAYEQYF.

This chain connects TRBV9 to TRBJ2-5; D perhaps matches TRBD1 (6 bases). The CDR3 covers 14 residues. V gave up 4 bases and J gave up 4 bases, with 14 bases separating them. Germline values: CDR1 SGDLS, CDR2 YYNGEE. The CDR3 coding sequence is TGTGCCAGCAGCCGCTACAGGGACGCAGAGACCCAGTACTTC. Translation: CASSRYRDAETQYF.

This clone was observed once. The CDR3 spells CASSPPTDQETQYF. The DNA for the CDR3 is TGTGCCAGCAGCCCCCCGACAGACCAAGAGACCCAGTACTTC. V and J are TRBV5-4 and TRBJ2-5, with TRBD1 as a possible D gene (5 bases). V lost 4 bases to trimming and J lost 0 bases, with 10 bases between them. The CDR3 is 14 residues long. Germline lookup yields CDR1 SGHNT and CDR2 YYREEE (reference sequence).

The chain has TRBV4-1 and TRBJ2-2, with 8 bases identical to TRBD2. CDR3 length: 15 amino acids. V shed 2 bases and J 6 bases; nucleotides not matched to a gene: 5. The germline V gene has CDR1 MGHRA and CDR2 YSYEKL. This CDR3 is CASSQTHGGAGELFF. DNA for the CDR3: TGCGCCAGCAGCCAAACCCACGGGGGGGCCGGGGAGCTGTTTTTT.

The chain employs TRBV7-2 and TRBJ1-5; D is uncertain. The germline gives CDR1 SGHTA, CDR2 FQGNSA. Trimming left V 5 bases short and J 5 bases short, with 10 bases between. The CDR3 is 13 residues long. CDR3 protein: CASSLYGDQPQHF. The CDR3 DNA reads TGTGCCAGCAGCCTATACGGGGATCAGCCCCAGCATTTT.